The text below deals with one T cell receptor (beta chain). The sample belongs to a study of blood T cell repertoires in COVID-19. Study-level information: PBMCs, B-cell-depleted T cells, or T cells provided the cDNA or gDNA that made up the material.

Original data processing: Amplified reference gene primers provided the basis for estimating nucleated cell counts. Assay: immunoSEQ multiplex PCR; the TCRdb copy retains only in-frame clones and omits some. D and trimming were read from the DNA, whereas the V and J calls and clone size are those reported in that table. In the table there are 300,000 to 350,000 clones, 80% to 90% of which are singletons. This CDR3 has 14 amino acids. CDR1 is SGHRS, CDR2 YFSETQ, per germline. Trimming stripped 3 bases from V and 2 bases from J, with 10 bases between. The chain employs TRBV5-1 and TRBJ2-3, with D maybe TRBD2 (5 bases). Sequencing input: peripheral blood. The sequence came from a man under 40 with COVID-19, enrolled during active disease. The CDR3, as DNA: TGCGCCAGCAGCTCGACTACCGCCACAGATACGCAGTATTTT. This translates into CASSSTTATDTQYF.